These 8 T cell receptor beta chains share one sample of origin, sequenced in a study of radiotherapy plus CTLA-4 blockade in lung cancer. TCRdb's table, derived via immunoSEQ multiplex PCR, lists solely in-frame clones and lacks some. In the table there are 85,000 to 130,000 clones, 70% to 90% of which are singletons. The sequencing here drew on peripheral blood, taken from a patient treated with radiotherapy plus ipilimumab. These receptors were collected from a human donor with non-small cell lung cancer that progressed on radiotherapy plus ipilimumab. Some clones in this sample may be carry-over from other donors' samples.

The chain is built from TRBV27 and TRBJ2-2; D is unresolved. Deletions cut 6 bases from V and 6 bases from J, with 8 bases between. CDR3 length: 12 residues. Germline CDR1 and CDR2: MNHEY and SMNVEV (reference sequence). The CDR3 spells CASSPYPGELFF. The CDR3 bases are TGTGCCAGCAGCCCCTACCCCGGGGAGCTGTTTTTT.

In its sample, this clone was seen a few times. The chain uses TRBV5-1 and TRBJ2-2, with D perhaps matching TRBD1 (6 bases). Looked up from germline, CDR1 is SGHRS and CDR2 is YFSETQ. The germline V and J ends were trimmed by 3 bases and 8 bases, with 20 bases remaining between them. This CDR3 is 16 amino acids long. In DNA, the CDR3 is TGCGCCAGCAGCTCCTACAGGGTGAATCCCACTGGGGAGCTGTTTTTT. This translates into CASSSYRVNPTGELFF.

CDR3: CASSYSTHRGEQFF. CDR3 DNA sequence: TGTGCCAGCAGTTACTCGACCCACAGGGGTGAGCAGTTCTTC. The rearrangement uses TRBV6-5 and TRBJ2-1; the match to TRBD1 covers 7 bases. The V gene end was trimmed by 0 bases and the J gene end by 9 bases; junction bases not matched to a gene: 5. The CDR3 totals 14 residues. The V gene's germline CDR1 is MNHEY and CDR2 SVGAGI.

The V and J genes are TRBV9 and TRBJ2-5; D ambiguous. The V and J ends lost 2 bases and 2 bases respectively, with 7 bases between them. The germline CDR1 and CDR2 sequences are SGDLS and YYNGEE. The CDR3 has 13 amino acids. This CDR3 is CASSVSGQETQYF. CDR3 in DNA: TGTGCCAGCAGCGTCTCCGGGCAAGAGACCCAGTACTTC.

J is TRBJ2-7 and V is TRBV28, with 9 bases identical to TRBD2. Germline lookup yields CDR1 MDHEN and CDR2 SYDVKM. This CDR3 spans 15 amino acids. Germline trimming cut 6 bases from V and 6 bases from J; bases unmatched to any gene: 12. CDR3 region: CASRWAGGQYGEQYF. Written as DNA, the CDR3 is TGTGCCAGCAGGTGGGCGGGGGGGCAGTATGGCGAGCAGTACTTC.

The chain employs TRBV7-2 and TRBJ1-3; D is undetermined. Trimming left V 1 base short and J 7 bases short, with 17 bases between. In germline, CDR1 is SGHTA, CDR2 FQGNSA. This CDR3 contains 16 residues. The CDR3 sequence: CASSLDVSIGGNTIYF. The CDR3 DNA is TGTGCCAGCAGCTTAGATGTTTCAATAGGAGGGAACACCATATATTTT.

CDR3 loop: CASSPDPDYEKLFF. The CDR3 DNA follows: TGTGCCAGCAGCCCGGACCCTGACTATGAAAAACTGTTTTTT. This chain connects TRBV7-6 to TRBJ1-4; D uncertain. CDR3 length: 14 amino acids. Germline V gene lookup returns CDR1 SGHVS and CDR2 FNYEAQ. Trimming left V 5 bases short and J 6 bases short, with 13 bases between. Full variable domain (rest looked up from reference TRBV7-6 and TRBJ1-4): GAGVSQSPRYKVTKRGQDVALRCDPISGHVSLYWYRQALGQGPEFLTYFNYEAQQDKSGLPNDRFSAERPEGSISTLTIQRTEQRDSAMYRCASSPDPDYEKLFFGSGTQLSVL.

The chain couples TRBV19 to TRBJ2-6; D gene uncertain. The germline gives CDR1 LNHDA, CDR2 SQIVND (reference sequence). This CDR3 spans 13 amino acids. The germline V and J ends were trimmed by 6 bases and 4 bases, with 7 bases remaining between them. The CDR3 sequence: CASRPMGANVLTF. The CDR3 bases are TGTGCCAGTAGACCCATGGGGGCCAACGTCCTGACTTTC.